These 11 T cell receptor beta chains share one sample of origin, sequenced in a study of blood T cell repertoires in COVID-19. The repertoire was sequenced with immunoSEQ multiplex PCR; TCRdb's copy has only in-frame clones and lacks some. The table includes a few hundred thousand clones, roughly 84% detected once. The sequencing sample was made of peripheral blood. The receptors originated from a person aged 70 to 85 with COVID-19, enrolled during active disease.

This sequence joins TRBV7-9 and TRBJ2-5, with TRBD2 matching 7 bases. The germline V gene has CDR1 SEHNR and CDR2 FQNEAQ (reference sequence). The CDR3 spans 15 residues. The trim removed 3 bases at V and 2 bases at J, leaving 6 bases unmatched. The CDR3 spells CASSFRRGKQETQYF. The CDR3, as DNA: TGTGCCAGCAGCTTCCGGCGGGGGAAACAAGAGACCCAGTACTTC.

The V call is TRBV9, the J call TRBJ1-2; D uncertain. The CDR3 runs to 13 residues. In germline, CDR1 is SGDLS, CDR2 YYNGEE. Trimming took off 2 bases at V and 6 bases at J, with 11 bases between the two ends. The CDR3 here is CASSVRASDGYTF. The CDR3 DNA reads TGTGCCAGCAGCGTCCGCGCGTCGGATGGCTACACCTTC.

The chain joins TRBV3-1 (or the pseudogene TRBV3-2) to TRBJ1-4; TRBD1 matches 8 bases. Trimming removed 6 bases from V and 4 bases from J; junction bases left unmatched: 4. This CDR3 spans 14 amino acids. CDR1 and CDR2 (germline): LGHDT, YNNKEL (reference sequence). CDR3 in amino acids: CASRVTGVNEKLFF. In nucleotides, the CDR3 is TGTGCCAGCAGGGTGACAGGGGTTAATGAAAAACTGTTTTTT.

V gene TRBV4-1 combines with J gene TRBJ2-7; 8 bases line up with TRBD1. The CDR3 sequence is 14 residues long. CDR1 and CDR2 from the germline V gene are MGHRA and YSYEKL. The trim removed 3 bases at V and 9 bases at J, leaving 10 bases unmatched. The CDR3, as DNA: TGCGCCAGCAGCCAGGTAGGACAGGGAACGGGGCAGTACTTC. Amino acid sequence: CASSQVGQGTGQYF.

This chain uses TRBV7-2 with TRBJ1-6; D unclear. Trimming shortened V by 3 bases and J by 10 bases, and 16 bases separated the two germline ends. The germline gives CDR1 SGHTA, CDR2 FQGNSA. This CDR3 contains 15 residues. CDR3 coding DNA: TGTGCCAGCAGCTTCTCCACCCAAACTTACTCACCCCTCCACTTT. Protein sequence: CASSFSTQTYSPLHF.

CDR3 loop: CASSSLIIYEQYF. As DNA, the CDR3 is TGTGCCAGCAGCTCCCTTATAATCTACGAGCAGTACTTC. The V call is TRBV11-2, the J call TRBJ2-7; no clear D gene. The germline CDR1 and CDR2 sequences are SGHAT and FQNNGV. This CDR3 spans 13 amino acids. Trimming cost V 4 bases and J 3 bases, with 10 bases left between them. Full variable domain (missing parts from reference TRBV11-2 and TRBJ2-7): EAGVAQSPRYKIIEKRQSVAFWCNPISGHATLYWYQQILGQGPKLLIQFQNNGVVDDSQLPKDRFSAERLKGVDSTLKIQPAKLEDSAVYLCASSSLIIYEQYFGPGTRLTVT.

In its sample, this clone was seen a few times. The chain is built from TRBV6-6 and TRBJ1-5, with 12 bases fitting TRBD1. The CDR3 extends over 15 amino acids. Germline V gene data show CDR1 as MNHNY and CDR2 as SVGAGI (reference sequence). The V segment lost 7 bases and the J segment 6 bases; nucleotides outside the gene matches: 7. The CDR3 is CASNGGQGAGQPQHF. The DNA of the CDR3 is TGTGCCAGCAATGGGGGACAGGGGGCGGGTCAGCCCCAGCATTTT.

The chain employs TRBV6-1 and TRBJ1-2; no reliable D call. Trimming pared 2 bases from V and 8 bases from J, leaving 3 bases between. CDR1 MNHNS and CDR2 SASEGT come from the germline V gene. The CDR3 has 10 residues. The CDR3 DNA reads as TGTGCCAGCAGTGAATCGGGCTACACCTTC. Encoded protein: CASSESGYTF.

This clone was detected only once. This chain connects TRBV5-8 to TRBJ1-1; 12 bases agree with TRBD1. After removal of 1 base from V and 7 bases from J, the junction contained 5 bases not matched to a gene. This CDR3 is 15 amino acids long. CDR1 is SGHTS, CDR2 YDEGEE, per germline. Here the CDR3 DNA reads TGTGCCAGCAGCTTGCTGGGACAGGGGGCAGGTGAAGCTTTCTTT. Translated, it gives CASSLLGQGAGEAFF. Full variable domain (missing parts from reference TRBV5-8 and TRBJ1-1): EAGVTQSPTHLIKTRGQQATLRCSPISGHTSVYWYQQALGLGLQFLLWYDEGEERNRGNFPPRFSGRQFPNYSSELNVNALELEDSALYLCASSLLGQGAGEAFFGQGTRLTVV.

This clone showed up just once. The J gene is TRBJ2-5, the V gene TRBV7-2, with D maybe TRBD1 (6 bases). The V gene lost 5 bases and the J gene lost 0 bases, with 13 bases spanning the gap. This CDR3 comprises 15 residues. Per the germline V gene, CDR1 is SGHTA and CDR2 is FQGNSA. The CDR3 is CASSAYGQNQETQYF. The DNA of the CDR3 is TGTGCCAGCAGCGCCTACGGACAGAACCAAGAGACCCAGTACTTC.

CDR3 nucleotides: TGCGCCAGCAGCCAAGACGGCGGGAGGGCCCCGCTGGAGACCCAGTACTTC. Its translation: CASSQDGGRAPLETQYF. The J gene is TRBJ2-5, the V gene TRBV4-1, with 9 positions matching TRBD2. The CDR3 totals 17 residues. Germline V gene lookup returns CDR1 MGHRA and CDR2 YSYEKL. The ends lost 0 bases at V and 5 bases at J; junction bases unmatched: 10.